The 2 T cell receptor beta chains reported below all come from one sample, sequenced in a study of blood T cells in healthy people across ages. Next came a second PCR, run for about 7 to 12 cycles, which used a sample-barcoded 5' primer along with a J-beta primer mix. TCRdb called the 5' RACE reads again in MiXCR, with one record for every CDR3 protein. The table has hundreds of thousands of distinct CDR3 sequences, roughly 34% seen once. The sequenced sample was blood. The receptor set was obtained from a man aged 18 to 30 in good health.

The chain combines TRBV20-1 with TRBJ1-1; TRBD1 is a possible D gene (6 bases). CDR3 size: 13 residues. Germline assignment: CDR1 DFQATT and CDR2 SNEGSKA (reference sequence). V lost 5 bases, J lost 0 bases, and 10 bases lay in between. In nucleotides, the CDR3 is TGCAGTGCTGTACAGGGTGTGAACACTGAAGCTTTCTTT. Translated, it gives CSAVQGVNTEAFF.

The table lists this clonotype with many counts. The CDR3 sequence: CASSLAPQTGSSSTDTQYF. CDR3 coding DNA: TGTGCCAGCAGCTTAGCGCCCCAGACAGGGTCTAGTAGCACAGATACGCAGTATTTT. J is TRBJ2-3 and V is TRBV7-2, with 7 bases fitting TRBD1. Looked up from germline, CDR1 is SGHTA and CDR2 is FQGNSA. V dropped 0 bases and J dropped 0; count of bases not matched to a gene: 12. The CDR3 loop spans 19 amino acids. Variable domain in full (rest from reference TRBV7-2 and TRBJ2-3): GAGVSQSPSNKVTEKGKDVELRCDPISGHTALYWYRQSLGQGLEFLIYFQGNSAPDKSGLPSDRFSAERTGGSVSTLTIQRTQQEDSAVYLCASSLAPQTGSSSTDTQYFGPGTRLTVL.